The 26 T cell receptor beta chains below were found in one sample sequenced in a study of blood T cell repertoires in COVID-19. The table came from immunoSEQ multiplex PCR; TCRdb's copy has only in-frame clones and leaves some out. The top ten clones hold around a sixth of a sample with around 260,000 clones, roughly four fifths of them seen once. The specimen was peripheral blood. The receptors come from a person aged 65 to 79 with COVID-19, enrolled during active disease.

The chain combines TRBV12-3 or TRBV12-4 with TRBJ2-5, with 7 bases identical to TRBD2. The CDR3 sequence is 13 residues long. V gave up 6 bases and J gave up 7 bases; unmatched junction bases: 8. For the CDR3, the DNA is TGTGCCAGCAGGGGGATCTCGGGGGGGACCCAGTACTTC. It specifies CASRGISGGTQYF.

The V call is TRBV7-2, the J call TRBJ2-2, with D perhaps matching TRBD1 (6 bases). CDR1 is SGHTA and CDR2 is FQGNSA in the germline V gene. The length of the CDR3 is 13 residues. The ends were cut back, 4 bases at V and 6 bases at J, with 9 bases in the middle. Here the CDR3 reads CASSSTGSGELFF. The CDR3 DNA is TGTGCCAGCAGCTCTACAGGGTCCGGGGAGCTGTTTTTT.

This chain uses TRBV6-5 with TRBJ1-2; a possible D gene is TRBD1 (6 bases). Trimming removed 0 bases from V and 6 bases from J, with 14 bases in between. The CDR3 is 15 amino acids. Germline V lookup: CDR1 MNHEY, CDR2 SVGAGI. The DNA for the CDR3 is TGTGCCAGCAGTTACTCCCCGACAGGTACCCATGGCTACACCTTC. This translates into CASSYSPTGTHGYTF.

V gene TRBV7-6 combines with J gene TRBJ2-1; D possibly corresponds to TRBD2 (6 bases). V lost 7 bases and J 7 bases, leaving 14 bases between the germline ends. The germline V gene encodes CDR1 SGHVS and CDR2 FNYEAQ. This CDR3 region has 13 residues. CDR3 in DNA: TGTGCCAGCATCAGCGGGTTGGGTAATGAGCAGTTCTTC. Translation gives CASISGLGNEQFF.

This chain connects TRBV18 to TRBJ1-5, with D tentatively TRBD1 (5 bases). The CDR3 loop spans 17 amino acids. Trimming pared 3 bases from V and 4 bases from J, leaving 19 bases between. Germline-derived CDR1 and CDR2 are KGHSH and LQKENI. CDR3 nucleotides: TGTGCCAGCTCACCCTCGGAGGGGTTGAGTGGTAATCAGCCCCAGCATTTT. Protein product: CASSPSEGLSGNQPQHF.

CDR3 protein: CASSVQGASYNEQFF. CDR3 DNA sequence: TGTGCCAGCAGCGTACAGGGGGCCTCCTACAATGAGCAGTTCTTC. The chain employs TRBV9 and TRBJ2-1; 8 bases match TRBD1. CDR1 SGDLS and CDR2 YYNGEE come from the germline V gene. This CDR3 is 15 amino acids long. The ends lost 1 base at V and 0 bases at J; junction bases unmatched: 0.

This clone occurred once. The rearrangement uses TRBV6-6 and TRBJ1-3; unclear D gene. Trimming took 2 bases from V and 4 from J, leaving 3 bases between them. CDR3 size: 12 residues. Germline CDR1 and CDR2: MNHNY and SVGAGI (reference sequence). CDR3 in amino acids: CASSYVGNTIYF. As DNA, the CDR3 is TGTGCCAGCAGTTACGTAGGAAACACCATATATTTT.

The gene calls are TRBV19 and TRBJ2-7; TRBD1 aligns across 9 bases. The CDR3 has 13 amino acids. Trimming cost V 4 bases and J 5 bases; bases outside gene matches: 3. The germline gives CDR1 LNHDA, CDR2 SQIVND (reference sequence). CDR3 protein: CASSKGDRDEQYF. The CDR3 coding sequence is TGTGCCAGTAGTAAGGGGGACAGGGACGAGCAGTACTTC. The whole variable domain, remainder taken from reference TRBV19 and TRBJ2-7, is DGGITQSPKYLFRKEGQNVTLSCEQNLNHDAMYWYRQDPGQGLRLIYYSQIVNDFQKGDIAEGYSVSREKKESFPLTVTSAQKNPTAFYLCASSKGDRDEQYFGPGTRLTVT.

The chain employs TRBV18 and TRBJ1-2, with D hard to call. V was clipped by 6 bases and J by 5 bases, with 13 bases between them. CDR1 and CDR2 (germline): KGHSH, LQKENI. This CDR3 is 13 amino acids long. For the CDR3, the DNA is TGTGCCAGCTCCCTTACGAGTCTGTATGGCTACACCTTC. It specifies CASSLTSLYGYTF.

The table lists this clone with a few counts. The chain combines TRBV18 with TRBJ1-1; no reliable D call. The CDR3 loop spans 14 amino acids. Trimming stripped 6 bases from V and 1 base from J, with 12 bases between. The germline V gene has CDR1 KGHSH and CDR2 LQKENI. The CDR3 here is CASSPILRNTEAFF. The CDR3 coding sequence is TGTGCCAGCTCCCCAATCCTTAGGAACACTGAAGCTTTCTTT.

J is TRBJ1-3 and V is TRBV7-3; possibly TRBD1 for D (5 bases). V lost 2 bases and J 4 bases, leaving 12 bases between the germline ends. Germline lookup yields CDR1 SGHTA and CDR2 FQGTGA. The CDR3 runs to 15 residues. CDR3 sequence (DNA): TGTGCCAGCAGCTTATACGGGGGATCCGGAAACACCATATATTTT. Translated: CASSLYGGSGNTIYF. Full variable domain (missing parts from reference TRBV7-3 and TRBJ1-3): GAGVSQTPSNKVTEKGKYVELRCDPISGHTALYWYRQSLGQGPEFLIYFQGTGAADDSGLPNDRFFAVRPEGSVSTLKIQRTERGDSAVYLCASSLYGGSGNTIYFGEGSWLTVV.

V gene TRBV15 combines with J gene TRBJ1-4; D is undetermined. The CDR3 runs 15 residues. Germline-derived CDR1 and CDR2 are LNHNV and YYDKDF (reference sequence). The germline V and J ends were trimmed by 1 base and 4 bases, with 10 bases remaining between them. CDR3 protein: CATSRVTEHNEKLFF. CDR3 sequence (DNA): TGTGCCACCAGCAGAGTCACCGAACATAATGAAAAACTGTTTTTT.

The rearrangement joins TRBV28 to TRBJ1-2; no firm D call. This CDR3 is 14 amino acids long. Germline lookup yields CDR1 MDHEN and CDR2 SYDVKM. Trimming left V 2 bases short and J 2 bases short, with 9 bases between. The CDR3 DNA is TGTGCCAGCAGTTTAATCAGAAGAAACTATGGCTACACCTTC. The encoded protein is CASSLIRRNYGYTF.

Concerning this clone itself: The same CDR3 also results from other DNA sequences found in this sample. CDR3 loop: CASSLVAGQGDTDTQYF. DNA of the CDR3: TGTGCCAGCAGCTTAGTGGCGGGGCAGGGGGACACAGATACGCAGTATTTT. V gene TRBV7-2 combines with J gene TRBJ2-3; D possibly corresponds to TRBD1 (7 bases). The V end lost 1 base, the J end lost 2 bases, and 16 bases lay between the germline ends. The CDR3 consists of 17 residues. Germline loops: CDR1 SGHTA, CDR2 FQGNSA.

V is TRBV7-2 and J is TRBJ2-1; 11 bases match TRBD2. Per germline, CDR1 SGHTA and CDR2 FQGNSA. J gave up 0 bases and V 4 bases, and 2 bases lay outside the gene matches. This CDR3 contains 16 residues. The DNA of the CDR3 is TGTGCCAGCAGCTCTAGCGGGGGGAGCTCCTACAATGAGCAGTTCTTC. It codes for CASSSSGGSSYNEQFF.

The V call is TRBV27, the J call TRBJ2-1; 10 nucleotides line up with TRBD2. V lost 3 bases to trimming and J lost 6 bases; unmatched junction nucleotides: 11. This CDR3 spans 17 amino acids. From germline, CDR1 is MNHEY and CDR2 SMNVEV (reference sequence). The CDR3 sequence is CASSFKPSGRATNEQFF. The CDR3 coding sequence is TGTGCCAGCAGTTTCAAACCCAGCGGGAGGGCCACCAATGAGCAGTTCTTC.

Comments on this clone: At one end, the junction sequence differs from germline, possibly due to a read error. The V gene is TRBV7-2, the J gene TRBJ2-7, with TRBD2 as a possible D gene (5 bases). Looked up from germline, CDR1 is SGHTA and CDR2 is FQGNSA. The CDR3 is made up of 13 amino acids. The CDR3 DNA reads TGTGCCAGCAGCTACGACTACTCCTCCGAGCAGTACTTC. Its translation is CASSYDYSSEQYF.

The chain combines TRBV5-4 with TRBJ1-2; D not certain. The CDR3 loop spans 15 amino acids. CDR1 is SGHNT and CDR2 is YYREEE in the germline V gene (reference sequence). V gave up 0 bases and J gave up 1 base, with 10 bases separating them. The DNA for the CDR3 is TGTGCCAGCAGCTTGGTTGATCAGATTAACTATGGCTACACCTTC. It translates to CASSLVDQINYGYTF. Filled out from reference TRBV5-4 and TRBJ1-2, the complete variable domain reads ETGVTQSPTHLIKTRGQQVTLRCSSQSGHNTVSWYQQALGQGPQFIFQYYREEENGRGNFPPRFSGLQFPNYSSELNVNALELDDSALYLCASSLVDQINYGYTFGSGTRLTVV.

The CDR3 bases are TGTGCCAGCAGCCTTGAGATTGGCACTGAAGCTTTCTTT. Encoded protein: CASSLEIGTEAFF. This chain joins TRBV12-3 or TRBV12-4 and TRBJ1-1, with D unclear. Deletions cut 6 bases from V and 4 bases from J, with 12 bases between. The CDR3 runs 13 residues.

This clone was seen once. The CDR3 region is CASSQGGLAGVAGNTQYF. The CDR3 DNA reads as TGTGCCAGCAGCCAAGGGGGTCTAGCGGGAGTGGCGGGAAATACGCAGTATTTT. The chain is built from TRBV4-2 and TRBJ2-3, with TRBD2 identical over 10 bases. Losses at the gene ends were 1 base for V and 7 bases for J; bases not matched to a gene: 14. The CDR3 is 18 residues long. Germline CDR1 LGHNA, CDR2 YNFKEQ.

This chain joins TRBV10-3 and TRBJ2-3; no clear D. V lost 10 bases, J lost 5 bases, and 13 bases lay in between. The CDR3 length is 12 residues. Germline CDR1 ENHRY, CDR2 SYGVKD. The CDR3 sequence is CATASTRDTQYF. DNA for the CDR3: TGTGCCACAGCGAGTACAAGAGATACGCAGTATTTT.

This rearrangement joins TRBV4-2 to TRBJ2-1; 11 bases are shared with TRBD2. The V gene end was trimmed by 5 bases and the J gene end by 0 bases; junction bases not matched to a gene: 6. The CDR3 consists of 17 residues. Germline loops: CDR1 LGHNA, CDR2 YNFKEQ. In DNA form, the CDR3 reads TGTGCCAGCAGCGCTACCGGGACTAGCGGCTCCTACAATGAGCAGTTCTTC. The encoded protein is CASSATGTSGSYNEQFF.

The chain has TRBV4-3 and TRBJ2-1; maybe TRBD1 (5 bases). This CDR3 has 16 amino acids. The V gene's germline CDR1 is LGHNA and CDR2 YSLEER. Trimming stripped 0 bases from V and 10 bases from J, with 19 bases between. In DNA, the CDR3 is TGCGCCAGCAGCCAAGATTCCAGGACACCTAATGGGGAGCAGTTCTTC. It codes for CASSQDSRTPNGEQFF.

This clone was counted once. The V and J genes are TRBV6-2 or TRBV6-3 and TRBJ2-2, with 15 bases identical to TRBD2. The CDR3 spans 20 residues. Germline CDR1 MNHEY, CDR2 SVGEGT. V shed 4 bases, J shed 1 base, and the junction held 10 bases outside the gene matches. CDR3 nucleotide sequence: TGTGCCAGCAGTTCACCTTGGACTAGCGGGAGGGCCGGGAACACCGGGGAGCTGTTTTTT. Translating gives CASSSPWTSGRAGNTGELFF.

The J gene is TRBJ2-1, the V gene TRBV29-1, with D possibly TRBD2 on 6 matching bases. The CDR3 is made up of 12 amino acids. The germline V and J ends were trimmed by 1 base and 11 bases, with 12 bases remaining between them. Germline assignment: CDR1 SQVTM and CDR2 ANQGSEA. CDR3 protein: CSVEVVGGKQFF. In DNA form, the CDR3 reads TGCAGCGTTGAAGTCGTTGGGGGGAAGCAGTTCTTC.

The V call is TRBV12-5, the J call TRBJ2-3; TRBD1 matches 9 bases. After removal of 3 bases from V and 2 bases from J, the junction contained 6 bases not matched to a gene. The CDR3 has 16 residues. Germline CDR1 LGHNT, CDR2 FRNRAP. The CDR3: CASGLGTGPNTDTQYF. The CDR3 DNA follows: TGTGCTAGTGGTTTAGGGACAGGGCCGAACACAGATACGCAGTATTTT.